Below are 3 T cell receptor beta chains sequenced from a single sample in a study of shared T cell receptors in the human thymus. TCRdb's copy holds only in-frame clones and misses some; the assay was immunoSEQ multiplex PCR. Counted here are about 730,000 clones, 70% to 90% occurring once; the ten biggest clones make up around 0.0094%. The data were also submitted as part of a second study, on human thymus T cells.

The sequenced sample consisted of thymocytes. These receptors came from a girl under three years old with a congenital heart defect.

The V gene is TRBV6-5, the J gene TRBJ2-3; D unresolved. The CDR3 is 13 amino acids. The V and J ends lost 0 bases and 6 bases respectively, with 7 bases between them. Germline-derived CDR1 and CDR2 are MNHEY and SVGAGI. CDR3 region: CASSYSRWDTQYF. CDR3 DNA: TGTGCCAGCAGTTACTCTCGGTGGGATACGCAGTATTTT.

This chain links TRBV5-4 with TRBJ2-1; TRBD2 agrees at 12 bases. Germline V gene sequence: CDR1 SGHNT, CDR2 YYREEE (reference sequence). The J segment lost 7 bases and the V segment lost 0 bases, leaving 8 bases of the junction unmatched. The CDR3 runs to 17 residues. The DNA for the CDR3 is TGTGCCAGCAGCTTGGTTTCTAGCGGGGGGGCTGGAAATGAGCAGTTCTTC. Its protein is CASSLVSSGGAGNEQFF.

The chain is built from TRBV7-3 and TRBJ2-3; 7 nucleotides line up with TRBD2. After removal of 5 bases from V and 0 bases from J, the junction contained 23 bases not matched to a gene. The CDR3 has 21 amino acids. In germline, CDR1 is SGHTA, CDR2 FQGTGA. CDR3 loop: CASSPTWGGTPTYPSTDTQYF. Here the CDR3 DNA reads TGTGCCAGCAGCCCTACCTGGGGGGGGACGCCGACCTACCCTAGCACAGATACGCAGTATTTT.